A single sample is the source of the 5 T cell receptor beta chains below, sequenced in a study of T cell clonality in common variable immunodeficiency. Regarding the study as a whole: Common variable immunodeficiency TCR beta sequences reportedly had fewer deletions and N-nucleotide insertions.

These receptors' targets are unknown. Assay used: immunoSEQ multiplex PCR; TCRdb lists only in-frame clones, some missing. Altogether nearly 20,000 clones were found in the sample, and no singletons occur. Sequences were obtained from peripheral blood mononuclear cells. The receptors originated from a human donor with common variable immunodeficiency.

This clone was seen many times. Read coverage stops 3 residues before the CDR3 terminus; the germline J gene supplies the remainder. The genes are TRBV20-1 and TRBJ1-2; 9 bases line up with TRBD1. V shed 0 bases and J 7 bases; nucleotides not matched to a gene: 3. Germline V gene data show CDR1 as DFQATT and CDR2 as SNEGSKA (reference sequence). This CDR3 comprises 13 residues. The CDR3 loop is CSAREDRGSGYTF. The CDR3 bases that were read are TGCAGTGCTAGAGAGGACAGGGGAAGTGGC.

This clone is classed as medium-sized (0.01 to 0.1%). The sequenced fragment ends 3 residues before the CDR3 boundary, so the rest is inferred from the germline J gene. The rearrangement uses TRBV5-1 and TRBJ2-2, with 7 bases identical to TRBD2. V lost 4 bases to trimming and J lost 5 bases; unmatched junction nucleotides: 5. Per germline, CDR1 SGHRS and CDR2 YFSETQ. The CDR3 totals 14 residues. The CDR3 region is CASSPAGRTGELFF. The CDR3 bases that were read are TGCGCCAGCAGCCCAGCGGGAAGGACCGGGGAG.

This clone was seen repeatedly, ten times or more. From the germline J gene comes the end of the CDR3, since the read stops 3 residues before it. The chain has TRBV20-1 and TRBJ1-2; 7 positions agree with TRBD1. J lost 7 bases, V lost 2 bases, and 7 bases had no gene match. Germline CDR1 reads DFQATT; CDR2 reads SNEGSKA (reference sequence). CDR3 length equals 13 residues. This CDR3 is CSARQGGWGGYTF. The CDR3 bases that were read are TGCAGTGCTAGACAGGGGGGCTGGGGTGGC.

This clone appeared many times. The CDR3 end is not reached by the read, which stops 3 residues before it; the germline J gene fills it in. This chain links TRBV14 with TRBJ2-2; D unclear. Trimming pared 5 bases from V and 5 bases from J, leaving 6 bases between. The V gene's germline CDR1 is SGHDN and CDR2 FVKESK. This CDR3 is built from 12 residues. Incomplete CDR3 DNA: TGTGCCAGCAGCTTCGTTACCGGGGAG. This codes for CASSFVTGE. The complete CDR3 sequence is CASSFVTGELFF.

In this sample, this clone turned up many times. The CDR3 end is not reached by the read, which stops 3 residues before it; the germline J gene fills it in. The genes are TRBV5-1 and TRBJ2-1; TRBD2 matches at 13 bases. Looked up from germline, CDR1 is SGHRS and CDR2 is YFSETQ. Losses at the gene ends were 3 bases for V and 2 bases for J; bases not matched to a gene: 14. The length of the CDR3 is 20 residues. CDR3 protein: CASSYRGQQGTSGTYNEQFF. The part of the CDR3 DNA that was read is TGCGCCAGCAGCTACAGGGGACAGCAAGGGACTAGCGGGACCTACAATGAG. Combining the CDR3 with reference TRBV5-1 and TRBJ2-1 gives the whole variable domain KAGVTQTPRYLIKTRGQQVTLSCSPISGHRSVSWYQQTPGQGLQFLFEYFSETQRNKGNFPGRFSGRQFSNSRSEMNVSTLELGDSALYLCASSYRGQQGTSGTYNEQFFGPGTRLTVL.